This TCR beta chain stems from a study of breast tumors, draining lymph nodes, adjacent tissues. The lymph nodes were axillary draining lymph nodes from breast cancer patients. One entry per CDR3 protein results from TCRdb running MiXCR on the multiplex PCR reads. The sample carries more than 200,000 distinct CDR3 sequences, 32% recorded once. Germline V gene sequence: CDR1 SGHVS, CDR2 FQNEAQ. The germline V and J ends were trimmed by 5 bases and 4 bases, with 17 bases remaining between them. This CDR3 contains 15 residues. This clonotype has ten or more counts. The antigen is undetermined. General study points: Luminal-like breast cancer showed significantly greater tumor-nontumor repertoire similarity than basal-like breast cancer did. That most tumor T cells come from lymph nodes remained unproven. The data were judged consistent with most tumor T cells coming from lymph node and expanding in tumor.

The specimen sequenced was axillary lymph node tissue. This TCR came from a female donor with breast cancer. Some clones in this sample may be carry-over from other donors' samples. The gene calls are TRBV7-8 and TRBJ2-5; D ambiguous. The CDR3 sequence: CASSRDHSSGETQYF. The CDR3 DNA reads as TGTGCCAGCAGCCGAGACCACAGCTCCGGAGAGACCCAGTACTTC.